This TCR beta chain derives from a study of blood T cell repertoires in COVID-19 (dated by TCRdb to 2018 to 2021). A note on the overall study: Samples covering the acute and convalescent phases of COVID-19 were provided by collaborators in the United States, Italy and Spain. The material from the prospective study consisted of cDNA or gDNA derived from T cells, B-cell-depleted T cells, or PBMCs. The samples were drawn from two sources: the first 160 participants of the ongoing ImmuneRACE study, and 950 to 1,500 subjects contributed by 6 global collaborators. The repertoires were released in a freely available public database intended as a resource for research on the immune response to SARS-CoV-2. A de-identified subject ID, COVID-19 status, age in years and sex were almost always included in the sample metadata. Deeply sampled blood TCRbeta repertoires from subjects exposed to, actively infected with, or recovered from COVID-19 were included in the dataset. Where available, HLA class I and class II types were obtained from metadata supplied by the sample provider rather than from assay-based typing.

Collaborating institutions collected whole blood in K2EDTA tubes following their own protocols. For TCRbeta analysis, collaborators shipped samples as frozen whole blood, isolated PBMCs, or DNA extracted from either of those sample types. TCRbeta CDR3 regions were amplified from genomic DNA by means of the immunoSEQ Assay, a bias-controlled multiplex PCR. Concerning the study's data processing: The number of nucleated cells in each sample was estimated by amplification of reference gene primers within the assay. Sequence reads were collapsed and filtered to measure the absolute abundance of every unique TCRbeta CDR3 rearrangement. For each sample, productive Simpson clonality was calculated as the square root of Simpson's diversity index across productive rearrangements. TCRdb mirrors the immuneACCESS table, restricted to in-frame sequences. Some clones are absent from its copies; in checked studies, under half trace to an unresolved V gene, and the reason for the others is unknown. V, J and clone size were drawn from that table, and D and trimming were deduced from the DNA. The table for this sample lists 55,000 to 75,000 clones; around 79% of them were counted only once. Approximately 20% of the sample belongs to the ten largest clones.

General conclusions and limits of the study: The quantity of clinical and demographic metadata differed by source and by participant and was supplied without curation.

V gives up 2 bases and J gives up 0 bases, and the segment between their germline ends measures 20 bases. CDR1 and CDR2 are drawn from the germline V gene: SGHDT, YYEEEE. The CDR3 numbers 19 residues from cysteine through phenylalanine. Only the CDR3 portion is preserved as DNA: 57 bases, with reading frame beginning at the first base. Based on its abundance in the sample, this clone is medium-sized (0.01 to 0.1%). The antigen it recognizes is unknown. Base qualities are missing; no much larger clone stands one base away. The rearranged segments are TRBV5-6 and TRBJ2-2; the D gene is perhaps TRBD1, on 5 matching bases. This TCR was sampled from a man aged 60-69 years with acute or convalescent COVID-19. The sample comprised peripheral blood. The nucleotide sequence is TGTGCCAGCAGCTTTCTACAGGTGCTAGGACCCTCGAACACCGGGGAGCTGTTTTTT. It encodes CASSFLQVLGPSNTGELFF.